This is a list of T cell receptor beta chains from one sample in a study of CD8 T cells in ankylosing spondylitis. One entry per CDR3 protein, called by TCRdb with MiXCR from the 5' RACE reads. Of 220,000 or so distinct CDR3 sequences listed, 15% to 20% are singletons. Sequencing used blood, either unsorted or a sorted T cell fraction (not recorded which). All receptors come from a male donor with ankylosing spondylitis. The CDR3 runs from the conserved cysteine through the conserved F or W. The D gene is left open where the match is weak. Rows may omit the clone size; those that give it use once, few, many or a size class.

J	D	V	size	DNA	CDR3
TRBJ2-2	-	TRBV6-1	few	TGTGCCAGCAGTCCCGGGACCTACTCCGGGGAGCTGTTTTTT	CASSPGTYSGELFF
TRBJ1-5	-	TRBV7-9	few	TGTGCCAGCAGCCCTATGGGGGGAGCTCAGCCCCAGCATTTT	CASSPMGGAQPQHF
TRBJ2-3	TRBD2	TRBV7-2	few	TGTGCCAGCAGCTTAGGACTAGCGGGGATTTATGCGCAGTATTTT	CASSLGLAGIYAQYF
TRBJ2-1	-	TRBV12-3/TRBV12-4	few	TGTGCCAGCAGCCCCCGCCAGGGGACCAATGAGCAGTTCTTC	CASSPRQGTNEQFF
TRBJ2-3	TRBD2	TRBV7-3	-	TGTGCCAGCAGCTTAAGTAAAACCCGGCGGACTAGCGGGAGCGAAGATACGCAGTATTTT	CASSLSKTRRTSGSEDTQYF
TRBJ2-7	TRBD1	TRBV27	-	TGTGCCAGCGGGTCCCGGGACAGAGCCTACGAGCAGTACTTC	CASGSRDRAYEQYF
TRBJ2-1	TRBD2	TRBV27	-	TGTGCCAGCAGTTTCTCTCTAGCGGCTTCCTACAATGAGCAGTTCTTC	CASSFSLAASYNEQFF
TRBJ1-1	-	TRBV12-3/TRBV12-4	many	TGTGCCAGCACCCTGGGCTTCCACACTGAAGCTTTCTTT	CASTLGFHTEAFF
TRBJ1-3	TRBD1	TRBV12-3/TRBV12-4	few	TGTGCCAGCAGTGTAGACAGGGGTCCTTTCTCTGGAAACACCATATATTTT	CASSVDRGPFSGNTIYF
TRBJ1-5	-	TRBV4-1	-	TGCGCCAGCAGCCCTTGGCAGGATCAGCCCCAGCATTTT	CASSPWQDQPQHF
TRBJ1-2	-	TRBV4-1	few	TGCGCCAGCAGCCCATGGACGGAGTTAGCTAACTATGGCTACACCTTC	CASSPWTELANYGYTF
TRBJ2-7	TRBD1	TRBV20-1	few	TGCAGTGCCCGGTGGGACAGATCCTACGAGCAGTACTTC	CSARWDRSYEQYF
TRBJ2-3	-	TRBV27	few	TGTGCCAGCAGTTCACTGGACGGGGGTGCAGATTTT	CASSSLDGGADF
TRBJ2-3	TRBD1	TRBV7-9	many	TGTGCCAGCAGCTTAGTCACAGGGGGCACAGATACGCAGTATTTT	CASSLVTGGTDTQYF
TRBJ1-1	-	TRBV30	-	TGTGCCTGGAGTGGGGCTAGGGGGAACACTGAAGCTTTCTTT	CAWSGARGNTEAFF
TRBJ2-4	TRBD2	TRBV20-1	-	TGCAGTGCTCCCGTAGGACTAGCGGGAGGGTACATTCAGTACTTC	CSAPVGLAGGYIQYF
TRBJ2-5	-	TRBV5-4	few	TGTGCCAGCAGCTTGGCCGAACAGCAAGAGACCCAGTACTTC	CASSLAEQQETQYF
TRBJ2-7	-	TRBV7-6	-	TGTGCCAGCAGCCAGTCGACAGCCTACGAGCAGTACTTC	CASSQSTAYEQYF
TRBJ2-7	-	TRBV4-1	-	TGCGCCAGCAGCCAAAGCGTTCTATACGAGCAGTACTTC	CASSQSVLYEQYF
TRBJ1-1	-	TRBV7-9	many	TGTGCCAGCAGCTTAGTTGCAGGCCCCACTGAAGCTTTCTTT	CASSLVAGPTEAFF
TRBJ2-7	-	TRBV4-2	-	TGTGCCAGCAGACAGACAGGGAGGGACTCCTACGAGCAGTACTTC	CASRQTGRDSYEQYF
TRBJ2-1	TRBD2	TRBV5-1	few	TGCGCCAGCAGCTCCCGAGCCACTAGCGGGAGAGACAATGAGCAGTTCTTC	CASSSRATSGRDNEQFF
TRBJ1-1	-	TRBV4-1	many	TGCGCCAGCAGCCAAGTGTCGAACACTGAAGCTTTCTTT	CASSQVSNTEAFF
TRBJ1-1	-	TRBV6-1	few	TGTGCCAGCACCAATTCGGCCTTGGACACTGAAGCTTTCTTT	CASTNSALDTEAFF
TRBJ2-1	-	TRBV5-6	few	TGTGCCAGCAGCTTGAGCTATAGGGGGATCTACAATGAGCAGTTCTTC	CASSLSYRGIYNEQFF
TRBJ2-7	-	TRBV3-1	many	TGTGCCAGCAGCCATGTGGCAGGGGGGCACTACGAGCAGTACTTC	CASSHVAGGHYEQYF
TRBJ2-7	-	TRBV28	once	TGTGCCAGCCGACAAGGCTACGAGCAGTACTTC	CASRQGYEQYF
TRBJ1-2	-	TRBV19	-	TGTGCCAGTAGTATTTCAGTCGGTTTGGGGGTCCTGGGCTATGGCTACACCTTC	CASSISVGLGVLGYGYTF
TRBJ2-7	-	TRBV5-4	-	TGTGCCAGCAGCAGCGGACTACCGTCCGAGCAGTACTTC	CASSSGLPSEQYF
TRBJ2-7	TRBD2	TRBV7-9	-	TGTGCCAGCAGCCCAACTAGCGGGTTAAACGAGCAGTACTTC	CASSPTSGLNEQYF
TRBJ2-1	-	TRBV4-1	-	TGCGCCAGCAGCCAAGAAGTAGTCGTGGGGCAGTTCTTC	CASSQEVVVGQFF
TRBJ2-7	-	TRBV5-1	-	TGCGCCAGCAGGTCCTCCGGGACCCCCCGAGGCGAGCAGTACTTC	CASRSSGTPRGEQYF
TRBJ1-1	-	TRBV6-1	few	TGTGCCAGCAGTGTGCAGGATCCCTGGAACACTGAAGCTTTCTTT	CASSVQDPWNTEAFF
TRBJ1-5	TRBD1	TRBV12-3/TRBV12-4	once	TGTGCCAGCAGTTTAAAGGGGGCGGGGGTTGAGCCCCAGCATTTT	CASSLKGAGVEPQHF
TRBJ1-5	-	TRBV12-3/TRBV12-4	-	TGTGCCAGCAGCTCACGCGGGGTAAGCAATCAGCCCCAGCATTTT	CASSSRGVSNQPQHF
TRBJ2-1	TRBD2	TRBV28	-	TGTGCCAGCAGTCTCACTAGCGGACACAATGAGCAGTTCTTC	CASSLTSGHNEQFF
TRBJ2-7	TRBD2	TRBV3-1	-	TGTGCCAGCAGCCAAGATTTTCCGTCGGTAGCGGGGGTCTACGAGCAGTACTTC	CASSQDFPSVAGVYEQYF
TRBJ1-4	-	TRBV4-1	-	TGCGCCAGCAGCCCGGACAGTAATGAAAAACTGTTTTTT	CASSPDSNEKLFF
TRBJ1-3	-	TRBV7-9	few	TGTGCCAGCAGGAACCTGGAGGTAGCTGGAAACACCATATATTTT	CASRNLEVAGNTIYF
TRBJ2-7	TRBD1	TRBV27	-	TGTGCCAGCAGTTTCGACAGGGTTGGCTACGAGCAGTACTTC	CASSFDRVGYEQYF
TRBJ2-1	TRBD1	TRBV27	-	TGTGCCAGCAGTACCACCCCCACAGGGGACGAGCAGTTCTTC	CASSTTPTGDEQFF
TRBJ1-1	-	TRBV4-1	-	TGCGCCAGCAGCCAAGATGATGAGGGAAGTACTGAAGCTTTCTTT	CASSQDDEGSTEAFF
TRBJ2-7	TRBD1	TRBV5-1	-	TGCGCCAGCAGCTTAGGACAGGGTTTCGAGCAGTACTTC	CASSLGQGFEQYF
TRBJ2-7	TRBD1	TRBV28	-	TGTGCCAGCAGTGCCACAGGGGGCTCAATTACCTACGAGCAGTACTTC	CASSATGGSITYEQYF
TRBJ2-3	TRBD2	TRBV4-3	few	TGCGCCAGCAGCCAAGGATCTAGCGGTCCCACAGATACGCAGTATTTT	CASSQGSSGPTDTQYF
TRBJ2-1	TRBD2	TRBV29-1	few	TGCAGCGTTGAAGATCTAGCGGGCTACAATGAGCAGTTCTTC	CSVEDLAGYNEQFF
TRBJ1-1	-	TRBV20-1	many	TGCAGTGCTACCGGTTGGGGCAGGGTAGGTGACGGCACTGAAGCTTTCTTT	CSATGWGRVGDGTEAFF
TRBJ1-4	-	TRBV7-9	few	TGTGCCAGCAGCCCGGCCGGGGCGGTGGAACTGTTTTTT	CASSPAGAVELFF
TRBJ2-5	TRBD2	TRBV12-5	few	TGTGCTAGTGGTTTTGAGACTAGCGGAAGTCGGGAGACCCAGTACTTC	CASGFETSGSRETQYF
TRBJ2-2	TRBD2	TRBV28	few	TGTGCCAGCAGTCGGACCGGGACTAGCGGTACCGGGGAGCTGTTTTTT	CASSRTGTSGTGELFF
TRBJ2-2	TRBD2	TRBV4-1	few	TGCGCCAGCAGCCAAGGCGGGAGCCGGGAGTACACCGGGGAGCTGTTTTTT	CASSQGGSREYTGELFF
TRBJ2-5	TRBD2	TRBV15	-	TGTGCCACCAGCAGAGATGGAGGGCGGGAGGGTGAAGAGACCCAGTACTTC	CATSRDGGREGEETQYF
TRBJ2-3	-	TRBV5-8	-	TGTGCCAGCAGCTTTAGTATCGCCTGGGCCACAGATACGCAGTATTTT	CASSFSIAWATDTQYF
TRBJ2-2	-	TRBV11-2	few	TGTGCCAGCAGACCCCCCCCCGGGGAGCTGTTTTTT	CASRPPPGELFF
TRBJ2-1	TRBD2	TRBV27	few	TGTGCCAGCAGTTTATGGGGAGGGGACCAGCAGTTCTTC	CASSLWGGDQQFF